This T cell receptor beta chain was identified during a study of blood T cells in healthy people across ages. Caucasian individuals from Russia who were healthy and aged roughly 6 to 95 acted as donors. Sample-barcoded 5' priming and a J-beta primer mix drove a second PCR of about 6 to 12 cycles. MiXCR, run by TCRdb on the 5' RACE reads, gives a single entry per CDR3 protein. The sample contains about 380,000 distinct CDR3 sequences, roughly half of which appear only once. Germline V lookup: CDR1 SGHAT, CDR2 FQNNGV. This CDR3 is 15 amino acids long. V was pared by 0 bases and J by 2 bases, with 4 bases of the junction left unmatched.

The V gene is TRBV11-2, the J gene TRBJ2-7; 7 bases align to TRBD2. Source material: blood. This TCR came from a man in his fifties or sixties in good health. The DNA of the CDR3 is TGTGCCAGCAGCTTAGAACGCGGGAGAGCCTACGAGCAGTACTTC. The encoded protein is CASSLERGRAYEQYF.